The 3 T cell receptor beta chains below all came from one sample that was sequenced in a study of blood T cell repertoires in COVID-19. The assay was immunoSEQ multiplex PCR, and TCRdb's table has in-frame clones only and misses some. In the table there are about 350,000 clones, under 95% of which are singletons. Input material: peripheral blood. The receptors here all came from a woman aged 18-29 years who had recovered from COVID-19.

The chain's CDR3 is CASSLPRTGLSGNTIYF. The CDR3 DNA reads as TGTGCCAGCAGCTTACCCCGGACAGGGCTTTCTGGAAACACCATATATTTT. The chain has TRBV7-8 and TRBJ1-3, with 8 bases aligning to TRBD1. CDR3 size: 17 residues. V lost 2 bases, J lost 1 base, and 7 bases stayed unmatched. Germline CDR1 and CDR2: SGHVS and FQNEAQ.

CDR3 DNA sequence: TGTGCCAGCAGTGAAGACGCAGTATCGAACACTGAAGCTTTCTTT. Translating gives CASSEDAVSNTEAFF. The J gene is TRBJ1-1, the V gene TRBV6-1; D call uncertain. The germline V gene has CDR1 MNHNS and CDR2 SASEGT. The CDR3 has 15 residues. Trimming cost V 1 base and J 1 base, with 10 bases left between them.

Details on this clone: This CDR3 is also generated by other DNA sequences in the sample. This CDR3 reads CASSPGVSYGYTF. The CDR3 DNA reads as TGTGCCAGCAGCCCAGGGGTGAGCTATGGCTACACCTTC. The chain couples TRBV7-2 to TRBJ1-2, with D maybe TRBD1 (6 bases). CDR1 and CDR2 from the germline V gene are SGHTA and FQGNSA. This CDR3 region has 13 residues. V lost 5 bases to trimming and J lost 4 bases, with 11 bases between them.